One and the same sample provided the 27 T cell receptor beta chains below, sequenced in a study of T-cell reconstitution after alpha-beta-depleted transplantation in children. The study, taken as a whole, reports: Counts and diversity of T cells one year after transplant came mostly from newly produced T cells.

Preparation of the TCRbeta library involved a method that used unique molecular identifiers. MiXCR, run by TCRdb on the PCR reads, gives a single entry per CDR3 protein. This table holds about 300,000 distinct CDR3 sequences, 6% to 10% found once. These TCRs' antigens remain unknown. Sequencing used peripheral blood, obtained 360 days after TCRalphabeta/CD19-depleted stem cell transplant. The source of these receptors is a female patient aged 2 to 10 who had a stem cell transplant for Fanconi anemia, so the T cells may come from the graft donor.

This clonotype has just a few counts. This chain connects TRBV28 to TRBJ2-1, with D possibly being TRBD1 (5 bases). Trimming left V 8 bases short and J 1 base short, with 18 bases between. CDR1 and CDR2 from the germline V gene are MDHEN and SYDVKM. CDR3 length: 16 amino acids. CDR3 region: CASHLNRFRSYNEQFF. The CDR3 coding sequence is TGTGCCAGCCACTTAAACAGGTTTCGTTCCTACAATGAGCAGTTCTTC.

This clonotype was counted many times. J is TRBJ1-4 and V is TRBV20-1; D not resolved. This CDR3 has 13 residues. Trimming took 1 base from V and 6 from J, leaving 9 bases between them. Germline V gene sequence: CDR1 DFQATT, CDR2 SNEGSKA (reference sequence). The CDR3 here is CSARAGVDEKLFF. CDR3 in DNA: TGCAGTGCTAGAGCGGGTGTCGATGAAAAACTGTTTTTT.

This clonotype was picked up many times. The genes are TRBV4-1 and TRBJ2-5; D unresolved. CDR1 and CDR2 from the germline V gene are MGHRA and YSYEKL. The CDR3 has 14 residues. Trimming stripped 4 bases from V and 4 bases from J, with 13 bases between. The CDR3 sequence: CASSPSGPGETQYF. The CDR3 DNA follows: TGCGCCAGCAGCCCGAGTGGACCCGGAGAGACCCAGTACTTC.

The V and J genes are TRBV7-9 and TRBJ2-7; D not certain. V gave up 2 bases and J gave up 5 bases, with 13 bases separating them. The CDR3 extends over 14 amino acids. Per the germline V gene, CDR1 is SEHNR and CDR2 is FQNEAQ (reference sequence). In DNA form, the CDR3 reads TGTGCCAGCAGCTTAATACCCCAGAGCGACGAGCAGTACTTC. Translated: CASSLIPQSDEQYF.

V is TRBV20-1 and J is TRBJ1-5; D gene unclear. Per the germline V gene, CDR1 is DFQATT and CDR2 is SNEGSKA (reference sequence). The CDR3 totals 12 residues. V lost 5 bases and J lost 4, with 9 bases in between. The CDR3 here is CSAEGLNQPQHF. The CDR3 bases are TGCAGTGCTGAAGGACTTAATCAGCCCCAGCATTTT.

This clonotype was counted many times. This sequence joins TRBV6-2 or TRBV6-3 and TRBJ2-3; D remains unclear. The length of the CDR3 is 12 residues. Germline CDR1 reads MNHEY; CDR2 reads SVGEGT. V lost 2 bases to trimming and J lost 5 bases, with 5 bases between them. The CDR3 reads CASSYRRDTQYF. Written as DNA, the CDR3 is TGTGCCAGCAGTTACCGTCGAGATACGCAGTATTTT.

This clonotype appeared many times. The chain joins TRBV30 to TRBJ2-7; no clear D. The CDR3 is made up of 11 amino acids. CDR1 is GTSNPN and CDR2 is SVGIG in the germline V gene (reference sequence). Trimming shortened V by 3 bases and J by 4 bases, and 7 bases separated the two germline ends. The CDR3 DNA reads TGTGCCTGGAGCGCCGTATACGAGCAGTACTTC. This encodes CAWSAVYEQYF.

This clonotype was detected many times. The rearrangement uses TRBV14 and TRBJ2-7, with D possibly TRBD2 on 6 matching bases. Trimming shortened V by 4 bases and J by 6 bases, and 22 bases separated the two germline ends. The CDR3 is 16 residues long. CDR1 SGHDN and CDR2 FVKESK come from the germline V gene. CDR3 sequence reads: CASSRILAHLTGEQYF. CDR3 DNA: TGTGCCAGCAGCCGCATACTAGCTCACCTAACGGGCGAGCAGTACTTC.

This clonotype turned up a few times. The V and J genes are TRBV14 and TRBJ2-1; 10 bases line up with TRBD2. CDR3 size: 15 residues. CDR1 SGHDN and CDR2 FVKESK come from the germline V gene. V dropped 4 bases and J dropped 5; count of bases not matched to a gene: 5. Here the CDR3 DNA reads TGTGCCAGCAGCCCTCAGCGGGGGGGAAACAATGAGCAGTTCTTC. Its translation is CASSPQRGGNNEQFF. Full variable domain (remainder filled in from reference TRBV14 and TRBJ2-1): EAGVTQFPSHSVIEKGQTVTLRCDPISGHDNLYWYRRVMGKEIKFLLHFVKESKQDESGMPNNRFLAERTGGTYSTLKVQPAELEDSGVYFCASSPQRGGNNEQFFGPGTRLTVL.

This clonotype was seen more than once but under ten times. The chain uses TRBV9 and TRBJ2-2; D not certain. The CDR3 consists of 14 residues. From germline, CDR1 is SGDLS and CDR2 YYNGEE. Trimming pared 1 base from V and 4 bases from J, leaving 8 bases between. The CDR3 here is CASSVRPFTGELFF. CDR3 nucleotide sequence: TGTGCCAGCAGCGTAAGGCCCTTCACCGGGGAGCTGTTTTTT.

This clonotype has a count of ten or more. The CDR3 DNA follows: TGTGCCACCAGTGATCCGAGGACTAGCGGGAGCTCCTACAATGAGCAGTTCTTC. Amino acids: CATSDPRTSGSSYNEQFF. The chain combines TRBV24-1 with TRBJ2-1, with 13 positions matching TRBD2. V shed 3 bases and J 0 bases; nucleotides not matched to a gene: 4. This CDR3 spans 18 amino acids. Per the germline V gene, CDR1 is KGHDR and CDR2 is SFDVKD.

The rearrangement links TRBV7-9 to TRBJ2-5; perhaps TRBD1 as D (5 bases). Germline-derived CDR1 and CDR2 are SEHNR and FQNEAQ (reference sequence). Between the trimmed V and J ends, which lost 2 bases and 14 bases, there was a span of 15 bases. This CDR3 is 12 amino acids long. Here the CDR3 reads CASSLLPGKVYF. The DNA for the CDR3 is TGTGCCAGCAGCTTATTGCCAGGGAAAGTTTACTTC.

Many counts were recorded for this clonotype. The chain is built from TRBV18 and TRBJ1-6; no clear D gene. Germline loops: CDR1 KGHSH, CDR2 LQKENI. The CDR3 is 14 amino acids. V gave up 4 bases and J gave up 4 bases, with 8 bases separating them. CDR3 protein: CASSLGDYNSPLHF. The CDR3, as DNA: TGTGCCAGCTCACTTGGGGATTATAATTCACCCCTCCACTTT.

V and J are TRBV28 and TRBJ1-2, with D tentatively TRBD1 (6 bases). The germline V and J ends were trimmed by 2 bases and 5 bases, with 21 bases remaining between them. The CDR3 is 17 residues long. Germline CDR1 MDHEN, CDR2 SYDVKM. The CDR3 DNA follows: TGTGCCAGCAGTTTAGTCACAGGGAGTTTTTTTCGGTATGGCTACACCTTC. Translating gives CASSLVTGSFFRYGYTF.

This clonotype was seen many times. The chain carries TRBV4-2 and TRBJ1-1, with D possibly TRBD1 on 6 matching bases. Trimming took off 7 bases at V and 5 bases at J, with 11 bases between the two ends. CDR1 and CDR2 (germline): LGHNA, YNFKEQ. CDR3 length: 12 amino acids. This chain's CDR3 is CASTGQTTEAFF. The CDR3 nucleotides are TGTGCCAGCACCGGACAGACAACTGAAGCTTTCTTT.

This clonotype was seen ten or more times. The chain carries TRBV21-1 and TRBJ1-1. TRBV21-1 is deemed a pseudogene. The CDR3 runs to 13 residues. In nucleotides, the CDR3 is TGTGCGACCAGGGGTGTGAAGGACACTGAAGCTTTCTTT. Its translation: CATRGVKDTEAFF.

V and J are TRBV28 and TRBJ2-3; TRBD1 aligns across 7 bases. Germline V gene data show CDR1 as MDHEN and CDR2 as SYDVKM. Trimming took 2 bases from V and 7 from J; bases not matched to a gene: 6. This CDR3 has 14 amino acids. The DNA of the CDR3 is TGTGCCAGCAGTTTAGACAGGGTCAGGCATACGCAGTATTTT. Protein sequence: CASSLDRVRHTQYF.

There are a few counts of this clonotype. The chain has TRBV7-2 and TRBJ2-7; 12 bases line up with TRBD2. The CDR3 has 15 residues. J was trimmed by 6 bases and V by 3 bases; bases with no gene match: 6. Germline loops: CDR1 SGHTA, CDR2 FQGNSA. In nucleotides, the CDR3 is TGTGCCAGCAGCTTCTGGACTAGCGGGGTTGGCGAGCAGTACTTC. Its translation: CASSFWTSGVGEQYF.

This clonotype has at least ten counts. V and J are TRBV20-1 and TRBJ1-1, with D perhaps TRBD1 (6 bases). V lost 4 bases and J 4 bases, leaving 10 bases between the germline ends. The CDR3 covers 12 residues. Germline CDR1 reads DFQATT; CDR2 reads SNEGSKA (reference sequence). The CDR3 nucleotides are TGCAGTGCTACCTTCAGGGGCACTGAAGCTTTCTTT. Translated, it gives CSATFRGTEAFF.

This clonotype was counted at least ten times. The gene calls are TRBV21-1 and TRBJ1-5; the table calls TRBD1, which could not be checked here. TRBV21-1 represents a pseudogene. The CDR3 sequence is 18 residues long. Here the CDR3 reads CASSTPRQGPTPNQPQHF. The CDR3 DNA reads as TGTGCCAGCAGCACCCCCAGACAGGGTCCCACTCCTAATCAGCCCCAGCATTTT.

This clonotype was seen many times. V gene TRBV20-1 combines with J gene TRBJ2-1; D is perhaps TRBD1 (6 bases). Between the trimmed V and J ends, which lost 3 bases and 12 bases, there was a span of 15 bases. This CDR3 has 12 residues. Germline values: CDR1 DFQATT, CDR2 SNEGSKA (reference sequence). CDR3 sequence reads: CSASYRDFGQFF. DNA of the CDR3: TGCAGTGCTAGTTACAGGGATTTTGGGCAGTTCTTC.

The genes are TRBV7-9 and TRBJ2-1, with D maybe TRBD2 (6 bases). The germline CDR1 and CDR2 sequences are SEHNR and FQNEAQ (reference sequence). CDR3 length: 17 residues. Trimming pared 3 bases from V and 2 bases from J, leaving 17 bases between. As DNA, the CDR3 is TGTGCCAGCAGCTTTGCACTAGCTGATACAGCCTACAATGAGCAGTTCTTC. It translates to CASSFALADTAYNEQFF.

This clonotype has more than one count but fewer than ten. The chain recombines TRBV6-5 with TRBJ2-7; 7 bases are a match to TRBD1. CDR1 MNHEY and CDR2 SVGAGI come from the germline V gene. CDR3 size: 16 residues. Germline trimming cut 0 bases from V and 4 bases from J; bases unmatched to any gene: 9. The CDR3 sequence: CASSYSLEGGNYEQYF. The CDR3 coding sequence is TGTGCCAGCAGTTACTCTCTGGAAGGGGGCAATTACGAGCAGTACTTC.

This clonotype was seen repeatedly, ten times or more. This chain joins TRBV1 and TRBJ2-2; TRBD2 is the table's D call and was not checked against the DNA. TRBV1 has pseudogene status. CDR3 length equals 16 residues. The CDR3 protein is CTSSPPGLAGSGELFF. For the CDR3, the DNA is TGCACCAGCAGCCCCCCGGGACTAGCGGGATCCGGGGAGCTGTTTTTT.

This clonotype was counted many times. The chain joins TRBV28 to TRBJ1-1; TRBD1 agrees at 11 bases. The CDR3 totals 14 residues. The germline V gene encodes CDR1 MDHEN and CDR2 SYDVKM. V lost 5 bases to trimming and J lost 3 bases; unmatched junction nucleotides: 2. The DNA of the CDR3 is TGTGCCAGCAGTCCGGGACAGGGGGACACTGAAGCTTTCTTT. It specifies CASSPGQGDTEAFF. Supplemented by reference TRBV28 and TRBJ1-1, the full variable domain reads DVKVTQSSRYLVKRTGEKVFLECVQDMDHENMFWYRQDPGLGLRLIYFSYDVKMKEKGDIPEGYSVSREKKERFSLILESASTNQTSMYLCASSPGQGDTEAFFGQGTRLTVV.

This rearrangement joins TRBV5-1 to TRBJ1-1; TRBD1 matches at 8 bases. Unmatched junction bases numbered 13, after V lost 4 bases and J lost 11 bases. Germline loops: CDR1 SGHRS, CDR2 YFSETQ. The CDR3 spans 14 residues. The CDR3 loop is CASSTPGQVGRAFF. The CDR3 DNA is TGCGCCAGCAGCACCCCGGGACAGGTGGGGCGGGCTTTCTTT.

Ten or more counts support this clonotype. CDR3 residues: CASSSLRVGYIEQFF. In nucleotides, the CDR3 is TGTGCCAGCAGCAGCCTTCGGGTAGGCTATATAGAGCAGTTCTTC. The chain links TRBV11-2 to TRBJ2-1; no clear D. CDR1 is SGHAT and CDR2 is FQNNGV in the germline V gene. With 5 bases removed from V and 10 bases from J, the gap between germline ends came to 21 bases. This CDR3 has 15 amino acids.